This passage covers 15 T cell receptor beta chains from one sample sequenced in a study of T cells in localized non-small cell lung cancer. Sequencing was performed with immunoSEQ multiplex PCR; in TCRdb, only in-frame clones are kept and a portion is missing. Among roughly 35,000 clones listed, more than 70% were seen once. The sequenced sample was peripheral blood, obtained before any cancer treatment. These receptors were obtained from a woman between 35 and 75 years old with stage I lung adenocarcinoma.

The chain has TRBV7-2 and TRBJ1-1, with unresolved D. The CDR3 covers 14 residues. Germline values: CDR1 SGHTA, CDR2 FQGNSA. Trimming took 1 base from V and 2 from J, leaving 8 bases between them. The CDR3 reads CASSLDYFNTEAFF. The CDR3 nucleotides are TGTGCCAGCAGCTTAGACTATTTTAACACTGAAGCTTTCTTT.

This chain connects TRBV9 to TRBJ2-7; D remains ambiguous. Trimming left V 0 bases short and J 2 bases short, with 12 bases between. Germline CDR1 is SGDLS and CDR2 is YYNGEE. This CDR3 has 15 residues. CDR3: CASSVGAESTYEQYF. The CDR3 DNA reads TGTGCCAGCAGCGTAGGGGCCGAGTCAACCTACGAGCAGTACTTC.

This clone has just one count. The chain employs TRBV18 and TRBJ2-1; TRBD2 agrees at 9 bases. The germline CDR1 and CDR2 sequences are KGHSH and LQKENI. Trimming removed 4 bases from V and 1 base from J; junction bases left unmatched: 8. The CDR3 runs to 17 residues. CDR3 protein: CASSQLAGGPSYNEQFF. The CDR3 DNA follows: TGTGCCAGCTCACAACTAGCGGGTGGACCATCCTACAATGAGCAGTTCTTC.

V gene TRBV6-1 combines with J gene TRBJ2-2; 10 positions agree with TRBD1. The V and J ends lost 11 bases and 5 bases, in that order; junction bases with no gene match: 8. CDR3 size: 14 residues. In germline, CDR1 is MNHNS, CDR2 SASEGT. The CDR3, as DNA: TGTGCCGGAAGCGGGACAGGGGTTACCGGGGAGCTGTTTTTT. Amino acid sequence: CAGSGTGVTGELFF.

Note on this clone: The junction departs from the called germline gene at one end, perhaps through a read error. The chain employs TRBV7-2 and TRBJ1-2, with 12 bases lining up with TRBD1. Germline V gives CDR1 SGHTA, CDR2 FQGNSA. The CDR3 is made up of 15 amino acids. The CDR3 is CAGSLSGQGAVSYTF. The CDR3 nucleotides are TGTGCCGGCAGCTTATCGGGACAGGGGGCGGTCAGCTACACCTTC.

For the CDR3, the DNA is TGCAGCGTTAAGAACAGGGATGGCTACACCTTC. It encodes CSVKNRDGYTF. The chain is built from TRBV29-1 and TRBJ1-2; maybe TRBD1 (6 bases). Trimming pared 5 bases from V and 6 bases from J, leaving 10 bases between. Germline CDR1 and CDR2: SQVTM and ANQGSEA. This CDR3 is built from 11 residues.

The chain links TRBV6-1 to TRBJ2-3, with D possibly matching TRBD2 (5 bases). CDR1 and CDR2 (germline): MNHNS, SASEGT. The CDR3 has 13 residues. V shed 4 bases and J shed 1 base, with 6 bases lying between them. CDR3 in DNA: TGTGCCAGCAGTGTGCGGGGCACAGATACGCAGTATTTT. Protein: CASSVRGTDTQYF.

The chain uses TRBV27 and TRBJ1-6, with D uncertain. The CDR3 loop spans 13 amino acids. Per germline, CDR1 MNHEY and CDR2 SMNVEV (reference sequence). V gave up 2 bases and J gave up 10 bases, with 9 bases separating them. CDR3 sequence (DNA): TGTGCCAGCAGTTTAGTCGTGGGATCACCCCTCCACTTT. Protein product: CASSLVVGSPLHF.

The V and J genes are TRBV6-6 and TRBJ1-2, with D tentatively TRBD1 (5 bases). The V end was cut by 0 bases, the J end by 6 bases, with 11 bases between. Germline CDR1 MNHNY, CDR2 SVGAGI (reference sequence). This CDR3 has 14 residues. CDR3 nucleotide sequence: TGTGCCAGCAGTTACTCGTCGGGGCGTGATGGCTACACCTTC. Amino acid sequence: CASSYSSGRDGYTF.

The chain recombines TRBV29-1 with TRBJ2-2; D remains unclear. This CDR3 comprises 12 residues. Germline CDR1 and CDR2: SQVTM and ANQGSEA. V dropped 2 bases and J dropped 6 bases, with 7 bases sitting between them. The CDR3 sequence: CSVERGPGELFF. The CDR3 DNA follows: TGCAGCGTTGAAAGAGGCCCCGGGGAGCTGTTTTTT.

This chain connects TRBV7-2 to TRBJ2-7, with D tentatively TRBD1 (6 bases). The CDR3 consists of 13 residues. Germline V gives CDR1 SGHTA, CDR2 FQGNSA. V lost 3 bases and J 5 bases, leaving 11 bases between the germline ends. CDR3 nucleotides: TGTGCCAGCAGCTTCATATACAGGGACGAGCAGTACTTC. It is translated as CASSFIYRDEQYF.

The count of this clone is one. This chain joins TRBV11-3 and TRBJ2-7, with a possible D match to TRBD1 (5 bases). V was cut by 4 bases and J by 2 bases, with 18 bases left in between. CDR1 and CDR2 from the germline V gene are SGHNT and YENEEA. CDR3 length: 16 residues. The CDR3: CASSSRLQDGTYEQYF. DNA of the CDR3: TGTGCCAGCAGCTCGCGCCTACAGGACGGAACCTACGAGCAGTACTTC.

V gene TRBV7-2 combines with J gene TRBJ2-7; 10 bases map to TRBD2. The CDR3 consists of 14 residues. Trimming removed 6 bases from V and 3 bases from J; junction bases left unmatched: 5. Germline CDR1 reads SGHTA; CDR2 reads FQGNSA. CDR3 DNA sequence: TGTGCCAGCAGTCCCGGGACTAGCGACTACGAGCAGTACTTC. This sequence encodes CASSPGTSDYEQYF.

The rearrangement uses TRBV5-6 and TRBJ2-1; 14 bases match TRBD2. The CDR3 sequence is 18 residues long. V lost 3 bases, J lost 3 bases, and 8 bases stayed unmatched. The V gene's germline CDR1 is SGHDT and CDR2 YYEEEE. The CDR3 DNA follows: TGTGCCAGCAGCTCGACTAGCGGGGGGGCCTTTGGCTACAATGAGCAGTTCTTC. This encodes CASSSTSGGAFGYNEQFF.

The genes are TRBV10-3 and TRBJ2-3; 11 nucleotides line up with TRBD2. Per the germline V gene, CDR1 is ENHRY and CDR2 is SYGVKD. This CDR3 is 17 amino acids long. The V segment lost 3 bases and the J segment 1 base; nucleotides outside the gene matches: 6. As DNA, the CDR3 is TGTGCCATCAGTGAAAGAAAACTAGCGGGGGGCACAGATACGCAGTATTTT. Residues: CAISERKLAGGTDTQYF.